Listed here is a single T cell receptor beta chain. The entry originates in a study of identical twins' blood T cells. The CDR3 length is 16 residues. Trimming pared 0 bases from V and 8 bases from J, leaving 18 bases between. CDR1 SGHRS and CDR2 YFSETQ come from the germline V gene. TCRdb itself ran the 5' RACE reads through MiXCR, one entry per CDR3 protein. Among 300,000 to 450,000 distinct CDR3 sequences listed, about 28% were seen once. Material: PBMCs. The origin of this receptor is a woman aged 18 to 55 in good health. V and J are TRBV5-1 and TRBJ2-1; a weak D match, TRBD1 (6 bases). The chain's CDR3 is CASSLVDRFGGDEQFF. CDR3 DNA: TGCGCCAGCAGCTTGGTAGACAGGTTCGGTGGCGATGAGCAGTTCTTC. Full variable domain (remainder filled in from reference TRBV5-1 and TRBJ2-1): KAGVTQTPRYLIKTRGQQVTLSCSPISGHRSVSWYQQTPGQGLQFLFEYFSETQRNKGNFPGRFSGRQFSNSRSEMNVSTLELGDSALYLCASSLVDRFGGDEQFFGPGTRLTVL.